This T cell receptor beta chain came from a study of early T cells in non-severe SARS-CoV-2 infection. Turning to the study itself: Sequencing used unsorted whole-blood bulk RNA, so chains lack pairing. Regarding the study as a whole: The study's VDJdb matching favored anti-spike CD8 responses and missed private and CD4 specificities.

This clonotype was picked up many times. Its antigen is not known. In the library, individual cDNA molecules carried attached unique molecular identifiers. Each CDR3 protein gets one entry after TCRdb re-called the 5' RACE reads with MiXCR. The table lists roughly 60,000 distinct CDR3 sequences, roughly 5.5% of them singletons, with 6.8% in the top ten. This receptor was obtained from an adult who was a healthcare worker with PCR-confirmed SARS-CoV-2 infection or an uninfected control (not recorded which). Specimen: whole blood.

The CDR3 DNA sequence: TGTGCCAGCAGTTTAGGGGGACGGTCGAACACTGAAGCTTTCTTT. As protein: CASSLGGRSNTEAFF. V and J are TRBV12-3 or TRBV12-4 and TRBJ1-1; possibly TRBD1 for D (5 bases). Trimming took off 1 base at V and 1 base at J, with 10 bases between the two ends. The CDR3 spans 15 residues.